Below, one TCR beta chain is given with its context. The data stem from a study of blood T cell repertoires in COVID-19. Study information: Some COVID-19 samples were acute and others convalescent; all came from the United States, Italy and Spain. PBMCs, B-cell-depleted T cells, or T cells were the source of the cDNA or gDNA that made up the material.

The CDR3 totals 15 residues. The germline gives CDR1 SGHRS, CDR2 YFSETQ. V was pared by 0 bases and J by 3 bases, with 9 bases between. Original analysis: Cell counts per sample came from amplifying reference gene primers. Sequencing used immunoSEQ multiplex PCR; TCRdb keeps in-frame clones, though not all of them. V, J and clone size were drawn from that table, and D and trimming were deduced from the DNA. The profile shows approximately 46,000 clones, less than 90% of them singletons. Input material: peripheral blood. This clonotype was sampled from a human donor in a cohort sampled during active COVID-19. The chain has TRBV5-1 and TRBJ1-4; D ambiguous. The CDR3 coding sequence is TGCGCCAGCAGCTTGGTCGGCAGGCCTAATGAAAAACTGTTTTTT. This encodes CASSLVGRPNEKLFF.